These 9 T cell receptor beta chains originate from one sample sequenced in a study of cytomegalovirus exposure and HLA in healthy donors. The PCR contained 60 Vbeta and 13 Jbeta primers. Profiling relied on immunoSEQ multiplex PCR, and the TCRdb table lists in-frame clones only, not all of them. The sample has over 80,000 clones, about 81% seen once. Specimen: PBMCs. These receptors were obtained from a man between 35 and 55 years old in good health and CMV-seropositive.

In DNA, the CDR3 is TGCGCCAGCAGCCGGACAGGGGGCAATCAGCCCCAGCATTTT. Protein: CASSRTGGNQPQHF. This chain connects TRBV5-1 to TRBJ1-5, with TRBD1 matching over 9 bases. The CDR3 runs to 14 residues. J lost 2 bases, V lost 4 bases, and 1 base had no gene match. Germline CDR1 is SGHRS and CDR2 is YFSETQ.

The genes are TRBV27 and TRBJ1-1; 7 bases match TRBD1. The J segment lost 1 base and the V segment lost 5 bases, leaving 10 bases of the junction unmatched. Per the germline V gene, CDR1 is MNHEY and CDR2 is SMNVEV (reference sequence). This CDR3 has 16 amino acids. CDR3 region: CASSHSTGERNTEAFF. The CDR3 region has the DNA TGTGCCAGCAGTCACTCAACAGGGGAAAGGAACACTGAAGCTTTCTTT.

The chain has TRBV6-1 and TRBJ1-1; 12 nucleotides align to TRBD1. The trim removed 11 bases at V and 2 bases at J, leaving 6 bases unmatched. The germline CDR1 and CDR2 sequences are MNHNS and SASEGT. This CDR3 is 14 amino acids long. The CDR3 loop reads CAGSGTGGNTEAFF. The CDR3 DNA follows: TGTGCCGGCTCCGGGACAGGGGGCAACACTGAAGCTTTCTTT.

The chain couples TRBV7-2 to TRBJ2-1; 9 bases align to TRBD2. CDR3 size: 15 residues. The V gene's germline CDR1 is SGHTA and CDR2 FQGNSA. Trimming cost V 3 bases and J 6 bases; bases outside gene matches: 6. CDR3 DNA sequence: TGTGCCAGCAGCTTGTCTAGCGGGGTGCGCAATGAGCAGTTCTTC. Its protein product is CASSLSSGVRNEQFF.

The chain recombines TRBV5-5 with TRBJ2-1; possible D gene TRBD1, 7 bases. This CDR3 spans 16 amino acids. Trimming cost V 0 bases and J 8 bases, with 18 bases left between them. From germline, CDR1 is SGHKS and CDR2 YYEKEE (reference sequence). CDR3 bases: TGTGCCAGCAGCTTGGGGCAGGGGGGCTGGACCGATGAGCAGTTCTTC. It translates to CASSLGQGGWTDEQFF. The full variable domain, with the rest looked up from reference TRBV5-5 and TRBJ2-1, is DAGVTQSPTHLIKTRGQQVTLRCSPISGHKSVSWYQQVLGQGPQFIFQYYEKEERGRGNFPDRFSARQFPNYSSELNVNALLLGDSALYLCASSLGQGGWTDEQFFGPGTRLTVL.

Only a few counts were recorded for this clone. V usage is TRBV10-1 and J usage is TRBJ2-3; 10 positions match TRBD2. Trimming removed 3 bases from V and 4 bases from J; junction bases left unmatched: 4. The CDR3 covers 15 residues. CDR1 and CDR2 (germline): WNHNN, SYGVQD (reference sequence). The CDR3 loop reads CASSDSGRRSDTQYF. CDR3 coding DNA: TGCGCCAGCAGTGATAGCGGGAGGAGGTCAGATACGCAGTATTTT.

The CDR3 sequence: CASSPQGGRNQPQHF. CDR3 DNA sequence: TGTGCCAGCAGCCCCCAGGGGGGTCGCAATCAGCCCCAGCATTTT. V usage is TRBV5-8 and J usage is TRBJ1-5; 7 bases line up with TRBD1. Germline CDR1 and CDR2: SGHTS and YDEGEE. There are 15 residues in the CDR3. The trim removed 4 bases at V and 2 bases at J, leaving 6 bases unmatched.

The chain is built from TRBV19 and TRBJ1-2, with 7 bases aligning to TRBD1. The CDR3 runs 14 residues. Germline values: CDR1 LNHDA, CDR2 SQIVND (reference sequence). V was clipped by 2 bases and J by 4 bases; unmatched bases: 4. The CDR3 spells CASSIRDSFYGYTF. CDR3 DNA: TGTGCCAGTAGTATACGGGACAGTTTCTATGGCTACACCTTC.

The V and J genes are TRBV7-2 and TRBJ1-1, with 9 bases identical to TRBD1. Germline V gives CDR1 SGHTA, CDR2 FQGNSA. The CDR3 loop spans 16 amino acids. V trimming: 1 base; J trimming: 4 bases; junction bases outside the gene matches: 7. CDR3 loop: CASSLEWGQGRTEAFF. DNA of the CDR3: TGTGCCAGCAGCTTAGAGTGGGGACAGGGTCGCACTGAAGCTTTCTTT.